This T cell receptor beta chain was documented in a study of T cell responses to AZD1222 COVID-19 vaccine. The assay was immunoSEQ multiplex PCR, and TCRdb's table has in-frame clones only and misses some. The table includes 90,000 to 120,000 clones, 70% to 90% detected once. CDR3 length: 14 amino acids. The V and J ends lost 6 bases and 4 bases respectively, with 15 bases between them. CDR1 and CDR2 from the germline V gene are SEHNR and FQNEAQ (reference sequence). V is TRBV7-9 and J is TRBJ1-2, with TRBD1 as a possible D gene (5 bases). The sequence derives from an adult who received the AZD1222 COVID-19 vaccine. Material: peripheral blood, obtained 28 days after the second AZD1222 dose. The CDR3 region has the DNA TGTGCCAGCAGTTACACAGGAGTGGGCTATGGCTACACCTTC. Amino acids: CASSYTGVGYGYTF.